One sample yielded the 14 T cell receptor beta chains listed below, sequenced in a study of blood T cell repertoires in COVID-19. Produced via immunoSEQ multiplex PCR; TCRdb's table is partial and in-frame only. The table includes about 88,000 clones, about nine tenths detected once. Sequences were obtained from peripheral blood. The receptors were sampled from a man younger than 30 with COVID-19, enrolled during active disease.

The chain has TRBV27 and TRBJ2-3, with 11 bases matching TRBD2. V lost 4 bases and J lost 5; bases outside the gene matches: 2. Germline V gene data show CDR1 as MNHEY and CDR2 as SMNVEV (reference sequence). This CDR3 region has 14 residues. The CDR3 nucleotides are TGTGCCAGCAGTTCAGGGACTAGCGGAGATACGCAGTATTTT. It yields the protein CASSSGTSGDTQYF.

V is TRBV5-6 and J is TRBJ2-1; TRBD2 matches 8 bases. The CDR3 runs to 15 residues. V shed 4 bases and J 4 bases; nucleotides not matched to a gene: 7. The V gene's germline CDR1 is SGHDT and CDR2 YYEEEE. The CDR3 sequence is CASSGLALEYNEQFF. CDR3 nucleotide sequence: TGTGCCAGCAGCGGACTAGCATTGGAGTACAATGAGCAGTTCTTC. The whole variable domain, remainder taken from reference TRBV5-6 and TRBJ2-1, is DAGVTQSPTHLIKTRGQQVTLRCSPKSGHDTVSWYQQALGQGPQFIFQYYEEEERQRGNFPDRFSGHQFPNYSSELNVNALLLGDSALYLCASSGLALEYNEQFFGPGTRLTVL.

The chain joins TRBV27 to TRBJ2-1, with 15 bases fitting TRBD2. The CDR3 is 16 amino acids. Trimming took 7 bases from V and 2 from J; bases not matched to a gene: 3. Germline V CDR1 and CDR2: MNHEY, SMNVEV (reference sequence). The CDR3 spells CASIRTSGRAYNEQFF. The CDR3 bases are TGTGCCAGCATACGGACTAGCGGGAGGGCCTACAATGAGCAGTTCTTC.

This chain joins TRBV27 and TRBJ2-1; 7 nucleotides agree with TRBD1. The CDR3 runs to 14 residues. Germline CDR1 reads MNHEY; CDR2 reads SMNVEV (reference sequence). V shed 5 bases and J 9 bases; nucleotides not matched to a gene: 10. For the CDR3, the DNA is TGTGCCAGCAGTCCCACAGGGGCACCTCTTGAGCAGTTCTTC. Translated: CASSPTGAPLEQFF.

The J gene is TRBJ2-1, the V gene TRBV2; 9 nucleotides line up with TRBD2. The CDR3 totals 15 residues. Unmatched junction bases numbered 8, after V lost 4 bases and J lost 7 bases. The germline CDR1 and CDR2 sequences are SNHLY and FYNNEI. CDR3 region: CASSATSGGVNEQFF. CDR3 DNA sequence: TGTGCCAGCAGTGCGACTAGCGGCGGTGTGAATGAGCAGTTCTTC. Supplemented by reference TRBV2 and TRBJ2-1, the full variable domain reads EPEVTQTPSHQVTQMGQEVILRCVPISNHLYFYWYRQILGQKVEFLVSFYNNEISEKSEIFDDQFSVERPDGSNFTLKIRSTKLEDSAMYFCASSATSGGVNEQFFGPGTRLTVL.

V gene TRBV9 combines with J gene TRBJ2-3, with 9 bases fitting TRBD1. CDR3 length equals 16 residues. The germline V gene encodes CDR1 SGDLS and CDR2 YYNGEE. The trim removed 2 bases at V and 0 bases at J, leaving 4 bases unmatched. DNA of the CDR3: TGTGCCAGCAGCGTGGGACAGGGTTTGAGCACAGATACGCAGTATTTT. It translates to CASSVGQGLSTDTQYF.

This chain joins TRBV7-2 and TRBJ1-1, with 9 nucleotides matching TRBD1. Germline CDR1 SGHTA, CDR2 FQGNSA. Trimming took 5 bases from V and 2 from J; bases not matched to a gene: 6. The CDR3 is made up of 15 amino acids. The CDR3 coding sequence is TGTGCCAGCAGCCTTTCGACAGGGGGTAACACTGAAGCTTTCTTT. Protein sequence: CASSLSTGGNTEAFF.

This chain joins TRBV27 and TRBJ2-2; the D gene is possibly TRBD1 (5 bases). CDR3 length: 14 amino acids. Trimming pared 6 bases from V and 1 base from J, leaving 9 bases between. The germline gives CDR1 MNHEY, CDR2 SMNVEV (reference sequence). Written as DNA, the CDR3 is TGTGCCAGCAGCATCAGGGAGAACACCGGGGAGCTGTTTTTT. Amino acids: CASSIRENTGELFF.

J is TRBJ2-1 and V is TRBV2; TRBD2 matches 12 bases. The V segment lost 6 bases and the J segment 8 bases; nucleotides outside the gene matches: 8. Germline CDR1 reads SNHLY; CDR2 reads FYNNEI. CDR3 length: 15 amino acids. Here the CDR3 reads CASRGGLAGSYEQFF. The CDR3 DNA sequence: TGTGCCAGCAGGGGCGGACTAGCGGGATCCTATGAGCAGTTCTTC.

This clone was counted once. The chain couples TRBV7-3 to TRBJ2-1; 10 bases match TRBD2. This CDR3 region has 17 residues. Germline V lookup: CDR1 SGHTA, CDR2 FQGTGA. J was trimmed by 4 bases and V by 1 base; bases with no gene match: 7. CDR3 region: CASSLNPSGSGYNEQFF. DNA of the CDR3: TGTGCCAGCAGCTTAAACCCTAGCGGGAGCGGTTACAATGAGCAGTTCTTC.

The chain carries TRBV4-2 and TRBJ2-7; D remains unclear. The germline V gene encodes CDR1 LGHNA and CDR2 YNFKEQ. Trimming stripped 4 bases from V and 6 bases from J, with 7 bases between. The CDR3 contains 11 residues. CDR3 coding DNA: TGTGCCAGCAGCCTCGGCGGCGAGCAGTACTTC. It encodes CASSLGGEQYF.

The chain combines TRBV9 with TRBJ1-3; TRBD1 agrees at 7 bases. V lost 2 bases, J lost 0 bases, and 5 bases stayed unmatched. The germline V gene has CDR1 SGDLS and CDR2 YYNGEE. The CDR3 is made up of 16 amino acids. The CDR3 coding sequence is TGTGCCAGCAGCGTGGGGACAGCTTTCTCTGGAAACACCATATATTTT. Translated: CASSVGTAFSGNTIYF.

Here the CDR3 DNA reads TGTGCCAGCAGCAAAAACACAGGGGCCAATTCACCCCTCCACTTT. This encodes CASSKNTGANSPLHF. The gene calls are TRBV6-5 and TRBJ1-6; 7 bases match TRBD1. After removal of 6 bases from V and 7 bases from J, the junction contained 9 bases not matched to a gene. CDR1 MNHEY and CDR2 SVGAGI come from the germline V gene. This CDR3 spans 15 amino acids.

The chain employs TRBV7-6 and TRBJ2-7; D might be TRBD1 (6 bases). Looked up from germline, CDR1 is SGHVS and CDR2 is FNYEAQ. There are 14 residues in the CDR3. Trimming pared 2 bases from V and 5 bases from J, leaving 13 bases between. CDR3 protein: CASSLRGHSHEQYF. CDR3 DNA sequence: TGTGCCAGCAGCTTAAGGGGACATTCCCACGAGCAGTACTTC.